This is a list of T cell receptor beta chains from one sample in a study of blood T cell repertoires in COVID-19. Only in-frame clones appear in the TCRdb table, and some are missing; sequencing was by immunoSEQ multiplex PCR. The sample carries about 72,000 clones, around 82% recorded once. Sequenced material: peripheral blood. The receptors derive from a man in his sixties with acute or convalescent COVID-19. CDR3s include the opening cysteine and the closing phenylalanine or tryptophan. D genes are given only for firm matches. The listing skips clone size in some rows; elsewhere it reads once, few, many or a size class.

size | J | D | V | CDR3 | DNA
. | TRBJ2-5 | TRBD1 | TRBV7-2 | CASSSIRTGEETQYF | TGTGCCAGCAGCTCGATAAGAACAGGGGAAGAGACCCAGTACTTC
. | TRBJ1-5 | . | TRBV7-6 | CASSLGPGQPQHF | TGTGCCAGCAGCTTAGGCCCCGGTCAGCCCCAGCATTTT
. | TRBJ1-2 | . | TRBV6-5 | CASSYSAGVDGYTF | TGTGCCAGCAGTTACTCGGCAGGGGTGGATGGCTACACCTTC
once | TRBJ2-1 | TRBD1 | TRBV11-3 | CASSPGQGPYNEQFF | TGTGCCAGCAGCCCAGGACAGGGACCCTACAATGAGCAGTTCTTC
. | TRBJ2-7 | TRBD1 | TRBV29-1 | CSVMGQGVTYEQYF | TGCAGCGTCATGGGACAGGGTGTCACCTACGAGCAGTACTTC
. | TRBJ1-2 | TRBD1 | TRBV9 | CASSVEGQGSRDGYTF | TGTGCCAGCAGCGTAGAGGGACAGGGGTCTAGAGATGGCTACACCTTC
. | TRBJ1-5 | . | TRBV3-1/TRBV3-2 | CASSQGSRQPQHF | TGTGCCAGCAGCCAAGGGAGTAGGCAGCCCCAGCATTTT
few | TRBJ1-5 | TRBD1 | TRBV19 | CASSIQTGRNQPQHF | TGTGCCAGTAGTATACAGACAGGGCGAAATCAGCCCCAGCATTTT
. | TRBJ1-1 | . | TRBV7-9 | CASSLAKALNTEAFF | TGTGCCAGCAGCTTAGCTAAAGCCTTGAACACTGAAGCTTTCTTT
. | TRBJ1-6 | . | TRBV7-9 | CASSPGGNSNSPLHF | TGTGCCAGCAGCCCCGGGGGGAATTCCAATTCACCCCTCCACTTT
. | TRBJ1-2 | . | TRBV5-1 | CASSVDSGGSYGYTF | TGCGCCAGCAGCGTTGACAGCGGGGGAAGCTATGGCTACACCTTC
. | TRBJ1-2 | . | TRBV19 | CASSIGGGQRGYTF | TGTGCCAGTAGTATAGGCGGCGGACAGCGTGGCTACACCTTC
. | TRBJ2-5 | TRBD2 | TRBV7-2 | CASSLVAGGQQETQYF | TGTGCCAGCAGCTTAGTAGCGGGGGGTCAACAAGAGACCCAGTACTTC
. | TRBJ1-2 | . | TRBV5-1 | CASSLVGGDYGYTF | TGCGCCAGCAGCTTGGTTGGGGGGGACTATGGCTACACCTTC
. | TRBJ2-1 | . | TRBV19 | CASRSRAGEQFF | TGTGCCAGTAGGTCGAGGGCCGGCGAGCAGTTCTTC
. | TRBJ2-1 | TRBD2 | TRBV5-5 | CASSYSGVGEQFF | TGTGCCAGCAGCTATAGCGGGGTAGGAGAGCAGTTCTTC
. | TRBJ2-4 | . | TRBV24-1 | CATSDLGDRNIQYF | TGTGCCACCAGTGATTTGGGTGACAGAAACATTCAGTACTTC
few | TRBJ1-2 | TRBD1 | TRBV29-1 | CSVVDRGANYGYTF | TGCAGCGTTGTCGACAGGGGAGCCAACTATGGCTACACCTTC
. | TRBJ1-2 | TRBD1 | TRBV4-3 | CASSQDLTGNLYGYTF | TGCGCCAGCAGCCAAGATTTGACAGGGAATCTCTATGGCTACACCTTC
few | TRBJ2-7 | . | TRBV5-6 | CASSFISRYEQYF | TGTGCCAGCAGCTTCATAAGCCGTTACGAGCAGTACTTC
. | TRBJ2-3 | TRBD2 | TRBV6-5 | CASSQTSASTDTQYF | TGTGCCAGCAGTCAGACTAGCGCTAGCACAGATACGCAGTATTTT
. | TRBJ2-5 | TRBD2 | TRBV4-1 | CASSPRVAGGHRETQYF | TGCGCCAGCAGCCCCAGGGTAGCGGGGGGCCATAGGGAGACCCAGTACTTC
. | TRBJ1-5 | . | TRBV7-8 | CASSLEARDWDPNQPQHF | TGTGCCAGCAGCTTAGAGGCGAGGGACTGGGATCCCAATCAGCCCCAGCATTTT
. | TRBJ2-5 | . | TRBV11-2 | CASSFQGGTETQYF | TGTGCCAGCAGCTTTCAGGGGGGAACGGAGACCCAGTACTTC